Listed here are 27 T cell receptor beta chains from one sample, sequenced in a study of shared clonotypes between healthy human individuals. The assay was immunoSEQ multiplex PCR, and TCRdb's table has in-frame clones only and misses some. The sample holds approximately 500,000 clones, about 75% seen once. The sequencing sample was made of PBMCs. The source is a woman aged 40-49 years in good health. Some clones in this sample may be carry-over from other donors' samples.

The CDR3 loop is CASSSAPSADTQYF. For the CDR3, the DNA is TGTGCCAGCAGCTCCGCTCCTAGCGCAGATACGCAGTATTTT. This chain uses TRBV7-3 with TRBJ2-3; a weak D match, TRBD2 (6 bases). The germline V gene has CDR1 SGHTA and CDR2 FQGTGA. V lost 4 bases to trimming and J lost 4 bases, with 12 bases between them. The CDR3 is made up of 14 amino acids.

V is TRBV30 and J is TRBJ2-5; 10 bases align to TRBD2. The V gene's germline CDR1 is GTSNPN and CDR2 SVGIG (reference sequence). The CDR3 is 14 residues long. V dropped 5 bases and J dropped 6; count of bases not matched to a gene: 9. The CDR3, as DNA: TGTGCCTGGCAATCTAGCGGGAGAGCCAAGACCCAGTACTTC. This encodes CAWQSSGRAKTQYF. The full variable domain, in which reference TRBV30 and TRBJ2-5 provide the parts outside the CDR3, is SQTIHQWPATLVQPVGSPLSLECTVEGTSNPNLYWYRQAAGRGLQLLFYSVGIGQISSEVPQNLSASRPQDRQFILSSKKLLLSDSGFYLCAWQSSGRAKTQYFGPGTRLLVL.

This chain links TRBV18 with TRBJ1-5, with a weak D call TRBD1 (5 bases). CDR3 length: 13 residues. The ends were cut back, 9 bases at V and 4 bases at J, with 13 bases in the middle. Per germline, CDR1 KGHSH and CDR2 LQKENI. CDR3 nucleotides: TGTGCCAGTGGGACCGACGATAATCAGCCCCAGCATTTT. Its protein product is CASGTDDNQPQHF.

The V and J genes are TRBV18 and TRBJ1-3; D perhaps matches TRBD1 (6 bases). This CDR3 has 14 residues. In germline, CDR1 is KGHSH, CDR2 LQKENI. The V end was cut by 4 bases, the J end by 1 base, with 8 bases between. CDR3 DNA sequence: TGTGCCAGCTCACAGGGGGTGTCTGGAAACACCATATATTTT. Protein product: CASSQGVSGNTIYF.

The V and J genes are TRBV9 and TRBJ2-7; 11 bases line up with TRBD2. V lost 2 bases to trimming and J lost 0 bases; unmatched junction nucleotides: 4. This CDR3 contains 16 residues. Germline CDR1 is SGDLS and CDR2 is YYNGEE. CDR3 region: CASSVAGTSGSYEQYF. Written as DNA, the CDR3 is TGTGCCAGCAGCGTTGCCGGGACTAGCGGCTCCTACGAGCAGTACTTC.

Note on this clone: The same CDR3 is also encoded by other DNA sequences in this sample. The V gene is TRBV18, the J gene TRBJ2-5; D remains unclear. The CDR3 totals 13 residues. Germline CDR1 and CDR2: KGHSH and LQKENI. The V end lost 3 bases, the J end lost 0 bases, and 5 bases lay between the germline ends. The CDR3, as DNA: TGTGCCAGCTCACCGCGAGACCAAGAGACCCAGTACTTC. Translation gives CASSPRDQETQYF.

This clone was recorded a few times. For the CDR3, the DNA is TGCGCCAGCAGCGGGGGGATACGTCTCCAAGAGACCCAGTACTTC. Its translation: CASSGGIRLQETQYF. V usage is TRBV4-1 and J usage is TRBJ2-5; D may be TRBD2 (6 bases). CDR3 size: 15 residues. In germline, CDR1 is MGHRA, CDR2 YSYEKL. The V and J ends lost 5 bases and 1 base respectively, with 14 bases between them.

This clone was counted once. The V and J genes are TRBV4-2 and TRBJ2-3; tentatively, D is TRBD2 (6 bases). The CDR3 spans 16 residues. Trimming shortened V by 2 bases and J by 1 base, and 13 bases separated the two germline ends. CDR1 and CDR2 (germline): LGHNA, YNFKEQ. The CDR3 DNA is TGTGCCAGCAGCCAAATGGGACTGGGGGGCACAGATACGCAGTATTTT. It specifies CASSQMGLGGTDTQYF.

This sequence joins TRBV19 and TRBJ1-5; TRBD1 matches at 9 bases. CDR1 and CDR2 from the germline V gene are LNHDA and SQIVND (reference sequence). With V trimmed by 6 bases and J by 6 bases, 6 bases remained unmatched. This CDR3 contains 14 residues. In DNA form, the CDR3 reads TGTGCCAGTAGGGAACAGGGGGCGAGTCAGCCCCAGCATTTT. It codes for CASREQGASQPQHF.

This chain joins TRBV19 and TRBJ1-1, with D unresolved. The length of the CDR3 is 12 residues. CDR1 and CDR2 (germline): LNHDA, SQIVND (reference sequence). Trimming took 5 bases from V and 2 from J, leaving 6 bases between them. For the CDR3, the DNA is TGTGCCAGTAGTTATACCAACACTGAAGCTTTCTTT. This encodes CASSYTNTEAFF.

The rearrangement links TRBV11-2 to TRBJ2-7, with 8 bases fitting TRBD2. From germline, CDR1 is SGHAT and CDR2 FQNNGV. The CDR3 consists of 14 residues. J lost 5 bases, V lost 5 bases, and 8 bases had no gene match. In DNA form, the CDR3 reads TGTGCCAGCAGCGCCGCGGGACTAGAAAACGAGCAGTACTTC. It encodes CASSAAGLENEQYF.

This clone was seen a handful of times. The chain joins TRBV10-2 to TRBJ2-7, with a tentative D call TRBD2 (6 bases). The germline gives CDR1 WSHSY, CDR2 SAAADI. Trimming removed 6 bases at V and 0 bases at J, with 18 bases between. This CDR3 is built from 16 residues. CDR3 in DNA: TGCGCCAGCAGGGATTTCGGGAGAAAGAGCTCCTACGAGCAGTACTTC. Translated, it gives CASRDFGRKSSYEQYF.

V usage is TRBV5-1 and J usage is TRBJ2-1; D is unresolved. V was pared by 0 bases and J by 0 bases, with 7 bases between. This CDR3 has 15 amino acids. Looked up from germline, CDR1 is SGHRS and CDR2 is YFSETQ. The CDR3: CASSLDLSSYNEQFF. The DNA of the CDR3 is TGCGCCAGCAGCTTGGATTTGAGCTCCTACAATGAGCAGTTCTTC.

The gene calls are TRBV6-1 and TRBJ2-7; the match to TRBD2 covers 12 bases. The germline gives CDR1 MNHNS, CDR2 SASEGT. The CDR3 covers 15 residues. With 6 bases clipped from V and 2 bases from J, the junction kept 5 bases outside the gene matches. The CDR3 bases are TGTGCCAGCAGGAGAGGACTAGCGGGACCCTACGAGCAGTACTTC. Translation gives CASRRGLAGPYEQYF.

The rearrangement joins TRBV5-1 to TRBJ2-5, with 9 bases fitting TRBD1. V was clipped by 0 bases and J by 1 base; unmatched bases: 4. The CDR3 contains 16 residues. Looked up from germline, CDR1 is SGHRS and CDR2 is YFSETQ. The CDR3 loop is CASSLDGTGFQETQYF. Here the CDR3 DNA reads TGCGCCAGCAGCTTGGACGGGACAGGGTTCCAAGAGACCCAGTACTTC.

V is TRBV7-9 and J is TRBJ2-7, with no clear D. The CDR3 is 15 residues long. V lost 2 bases to trimming and J lost 2 bases, with 13 bases between them. CDR1 and CDR2 (germline): SEHNR, FQNEAQ (reference sequence). DNA of the CDR3: TGTGCCAGCAGCTTAAGGTCGTCCGAAGCCTACGAGCAGTACTTC. It encodes CASSLRSSEAYEQYF. The variable domain in full, with the rest retrieved from reference TRBV7-9 and TRBJ2-7, is DTGVSQNPRHKITKRGQNVTFRCDPISEHNRLYWYRQTLGQGPEFLTYFQNEAQLEKSRLLSDRFSAERPKGSFSTLEIQRTEQGDSAMYLCASSLRSSEAYEQYFGPGTRLTVT.

About this clone: This may stem from a read error, because a much larger clone lies one nucleotide away. Other nucleotide sequences in the sample specify the same CDR3. This rearrangement joins TRBV28 to TRBJ1-1; D is undetermined. Germline loops: CDR1 MDHEN, CDR2 SYDVKM. This CDR3 contains 11 residues. Here the CDR3 DNA reads TGTGCAAGCACCGGAGGGTTTGAAGCTTTCTTT. As protein: CASTGGFEAFF.

The chain joins TRBV2 to TRBJ2-2; 12 positions agree with TRBD2. This CDR3 has 18 residues. Germline assignment: CDR1 SNHLY and CDR2 FYNNEI. Trimming cost V 1 base and J 1 base; bases outside gene matches: 4. The CDR3 DNA reads as TGTGCCAGCAGTGAAGGGACTAGCGGGGCCCTGAACACCGGGGAGCTGTTTTTT. Amino acids: CASSEGTSGALNTGELFF.

The chain couples TRBV7-2 to TRBJ2-5; TRBD2 matches at 8 bases. The better agreement between TRBJ2-7 and the DNA end casts doubt on the J call. Germline V gene data show CDR1 as SGHTA and CDR2 as FQGNSA. The CDR3 spans 14 residues. CDR3 sequence reads: CASSPRGGSYEQYF. The CDR3, as DNA: TGTGCCAGCAGCCCCCGGGGGGGCTCCTACGAGCAGTACTTC.

The V call is TRBV7-9, the J call TRBJ2-7; 10 nucleotides align to TRBD2. The J segment lost 7 bases and the V segment lost 5 bases, leaving 8 bases of the junction unmatched. This CDR3 is 14 amino acids long. Germline CDR1 is SEHNR and CDR2 is FQNEAQ (reference sequence). CDR3 sequence (DNA): TGTGCCAGCAGCCTAGGACTAGCGGTCGGTGAGCAGTACTTC. Its protein is CASSLGLAVGEQYF.

The chain couples TRBV6-5 to TRBJ1-1; D remains ambiguous. Trimming took 6 bases from V and 3 from J, leaving 11 bases between them. Germline CDR1 MNHEY, CDR2 SVGAGI. The CDR3 spans 13 residues. In DNA, the CDR3 is TGTGCCAGCAGCACATATGGGGACACTGAAGCTTTCTTT. Protein product: CASSTYGDTEAFF.

V and J are TRBV4-2 and TRBJ1-2; the match to TRBD1 covers 8 bases. Germline CDR1 is LGHNA and CDR2 is YNFKEQ. The CDR3 sequence is 15 residues long. The V segment lost 2 bases and the J segment 8 bases; nucleotides outside the gene matches: 10. Here the CDR3 DNA reads TGTGCCAGCAGCCAATCCACGACAGGGGAAAACGGCTACACCTTC. Its protein product is CASSQSTTGENGYTF.

The count of this clone is one. Other DNA sequences in this sample translate to the same CDR3. This chain uses TRBV28 with TRBJ2-7; 10 bases are shared with TRBD2. Germline V gene sequence: CDR1 MDHEN, CDR2 SYDVKM. The CDR3 extends over 13 amino acids. Germline trimming cut 8 bases from V and 4 bases from J; bases unmatched to any gene: 5. The CDR3 loop reads CASRTSGTYEQYF. CDR3 nucleotides: TGTGCCAGCCGGACTAGCGGAACTTACGAGCAGTACTTC.

The genes are TRBV15 and TRBJ2-2; tentative D call: TRBD2 (6 bases). The CDR3 covers 15 residues. Germline assignment: CDR1 LNHNV and CDR2 YYDKDF (reference sequence). Between the trimmed V and J ends, which lost 0 bases and 5 bases, there was a span of 10 bases. The CDR3 DNA reads as TGTGCCACCAGCAGAGATAGGAGGGAGACCGGGGAGCTGTTTTTT. Translated: CATSRDRRETGELFF.

A word on this clone: It may be a read error: a sequence one base away is much more abundant. The missing conserved phenylalanine or tryptophan at the end of this CDR3 makes a read error likely. The chain is built from TRBV30 and TRBJ1-2, with D tentatively TRBD1 (5 bases). From germline, CDR1 is GTSNPN and CDR2 SVGIG (reference sequence). The CDR3 length is 11 residues. V lost 2 bases, J lost 8 bases, and 9 bases lay in between. The CDR3 sequence: CAWSQGSGYTL. In nucleotides, the CDR3 is TGTGCCTGGAGTCAGGGATCCGGCTACACCCTC.

V gene TRBV5-4 combines with J gene TRBJ2-7; 7 nucleotides line up with TRBD2. The CDR3 runs 14 residues. Germline-derived CDR1 and CDR2 are SGHNT and YYREEE (reference sequence). V shed 1 base, J shed 4 bases, and the junction held 5 bases outside the gene matches. The CDR3 nucleotides read TGTGCCAGCAGCTTGAGGGGCGGGAGTTACGAGCAGTACTTC. Amino acid sequence: CASSLRGGSYEQYF.

This clone showed up just a few times. This chain connects TRBV6-1 to TRBJ1-5; D is possibly TRBD1 (5 bases). Germline V CDR1 and CDR2: MNHNS, SASEGT. The CDR3 is 14 amino acids. Trimming took 4 bases from V and 4 from J, leaving 11 bases between them. The CDR3 bases are TGTGCCAGCAGTGCGGGACGCCAAAATCAGCCCCAGCATTTT. Protein product: CASSAGRQNQPQHF.